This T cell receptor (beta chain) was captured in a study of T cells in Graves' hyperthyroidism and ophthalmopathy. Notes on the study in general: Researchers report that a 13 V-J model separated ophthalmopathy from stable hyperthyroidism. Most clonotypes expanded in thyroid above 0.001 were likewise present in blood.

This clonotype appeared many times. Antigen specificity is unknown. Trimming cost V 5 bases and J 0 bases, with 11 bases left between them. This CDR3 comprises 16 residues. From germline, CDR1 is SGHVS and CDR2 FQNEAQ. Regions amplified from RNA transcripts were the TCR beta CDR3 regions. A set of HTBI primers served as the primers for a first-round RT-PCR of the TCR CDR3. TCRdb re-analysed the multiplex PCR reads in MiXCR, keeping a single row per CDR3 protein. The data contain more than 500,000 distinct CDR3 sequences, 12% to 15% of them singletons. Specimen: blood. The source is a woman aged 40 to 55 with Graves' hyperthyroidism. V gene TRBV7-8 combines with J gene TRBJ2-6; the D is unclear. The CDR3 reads CASSLTVASGANVLTF. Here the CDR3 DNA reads TGTGCCAGCAGCCTGACGGTTGCCTCTGGGGCCAACGTCCTGACTTTC.